The clone carrying this T cell receptor (beta chain) was found a few times. Its antigen is unidentified. Other DNA sequences within the sample encode an identical CDR3. These data come from a study of beta chain features in type 1 diabetes. Across the study: Across the samples, about 110,000,000 sorted cells were examined in total.

All of the isolated RNA was reverse transcribed, so expressed TCRB transcripts were sequenced. Sequencing used immunoSEQ multiplex PCR; TCRdb keeps in-frame clones, though not all of them. The sample has 640,000 or so clones; around 15% are singletons. The CDR3 length is 14 residues. V was pared by 6 bases and J by 0 bases, with 10 bases between. Germline V CDR1 and CDR2: SNHLY, FYNNEI. The study's findings and limits: Among patients with Type 1 diabetes, TCRB CDR3s were moderately but significantly shorter in every one of the four CD4+ subsets.

The chain links TRBV2 to TRBJ2-3; D tentatively reads TRBD1 or TRBD2 (5 bases each). The sequence was obtained from a man aged 18 to 29 with type 1 diabetes. The sample consisted of naive CD4+ T cells from blood. CDR3 coding DNA: TGTGCCAGCAGAAGGGACGGAAGCACAGATACGCAGTATTTT. Translation gives CASRRDGSTDTQYF.